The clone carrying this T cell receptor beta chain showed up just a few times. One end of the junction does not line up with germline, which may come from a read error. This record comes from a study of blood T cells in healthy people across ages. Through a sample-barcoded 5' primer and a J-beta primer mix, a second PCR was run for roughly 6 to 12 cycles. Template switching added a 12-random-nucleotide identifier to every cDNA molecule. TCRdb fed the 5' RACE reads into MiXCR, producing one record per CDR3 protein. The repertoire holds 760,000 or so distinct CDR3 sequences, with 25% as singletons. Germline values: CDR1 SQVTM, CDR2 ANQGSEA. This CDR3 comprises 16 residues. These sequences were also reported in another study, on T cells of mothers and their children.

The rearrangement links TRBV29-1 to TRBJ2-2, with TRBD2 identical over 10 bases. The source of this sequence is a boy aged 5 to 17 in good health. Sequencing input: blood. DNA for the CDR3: TGCAGCGTTGGGGCTAGCGGGGGCCTAAACACCGGGGGGCTGTTTTTT. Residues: CSVGASGGLNTGGLFF.